This T cell receptor beta chain is from a study of shared clonotypes between healthy human individuals. Study-level results: Sequencing depth was expected to influence donor clonotype sharing. Blood was the only sampled material, and tissue repertoires likely differ.

V gave up 6 bases and J gave up 9 bases; unmatched junction bases: 14. Germline CDR1 ENHRY, CDR2 SYGVKD. The CDR3 runs to 15 residues. On this clone: Its antigen is unidentified.

Sequenced by immunoSEQ multiplex PCR; TCRdb stores in-frame clones only, minus some. The data show over a million clones, around 98.5% seen once. This chain uses TRBV10-3 with TRBJ2-1; 7 bases are a match to TRBD2. Sequenced sample: naive CD4+ T cells sorted from blood. Subset given: CD45RA+ positively selected. This receptor was obtained from a young man in good health. DNA for the CDR3: TGTGCCATCAGCGGGGGGACTCTGGTAAGGGCTGAGCAGTTCTTC. Translating it yields CAISGGTLVRAEQFF.